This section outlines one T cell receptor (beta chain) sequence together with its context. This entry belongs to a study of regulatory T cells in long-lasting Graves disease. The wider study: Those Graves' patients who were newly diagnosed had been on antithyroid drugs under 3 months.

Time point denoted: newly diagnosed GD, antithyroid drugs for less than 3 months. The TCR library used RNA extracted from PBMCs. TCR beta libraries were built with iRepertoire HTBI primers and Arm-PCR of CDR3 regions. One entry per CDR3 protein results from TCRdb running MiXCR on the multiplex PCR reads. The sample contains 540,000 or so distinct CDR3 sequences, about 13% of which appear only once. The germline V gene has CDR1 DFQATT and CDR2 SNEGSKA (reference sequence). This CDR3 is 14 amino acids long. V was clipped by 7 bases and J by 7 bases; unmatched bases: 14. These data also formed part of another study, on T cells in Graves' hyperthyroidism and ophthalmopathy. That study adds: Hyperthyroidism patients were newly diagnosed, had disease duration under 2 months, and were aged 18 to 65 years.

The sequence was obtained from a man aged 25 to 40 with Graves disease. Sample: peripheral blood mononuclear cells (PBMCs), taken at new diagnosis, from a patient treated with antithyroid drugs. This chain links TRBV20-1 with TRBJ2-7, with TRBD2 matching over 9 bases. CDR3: CSGSSRAGGNEQYF. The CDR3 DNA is TGCAGTGGTAGTTCTCGGGCGGGAGGGAATGAGCAGTACTTC.